The present entry profiles one T cell receptor beta chain with its context. Its specific antigen is unknown. No base quality values were provided; no much bigger clone lies one nucleotide off. The library was built by means of RT-PCR. The sample was run on a NextSeq 550. TCRdb applied fastp at Q25 and MiXCR to the public reads, then kept only in-frame beta chains. Rows with a matching CDR3 protein are joined into one entry that keeps the most common DNA and genes. The sample table records about a million distinct CDR3 sequences; about 20% of these occur just once. In total, the top ten clones hold under 6.5% of the sample. The source of the sample is a study of patients and donors after allogeneic stem cell transplantation (dated by TCRdb to the early 2020s). This TCR was sampled from a human donor who was either an allogeneic HSCT recipient or a stem cell or donor lymphocyte infusion donor (not recorded which). It is not recorded whose cells these are; they may come from a transplant donor. Source material: blood, either unsorted or a sorted T cell fraction (not recorded which).

CDR3 reads: CSVGLTQETQYF. The DNA sequence follows: TGCAGCGTTGGGCTAACCCAAGAGACCCAGTACTTC. The chain is encoded by TRBV29-1 joined to TRBJ2-5, with the identity of the D gene unclear. For CDR1 and CDR2, the germline V gene lists SQVTM and ANQGSEA. Taken from cysteine to phenylalanine, the CDR3 has 12 residues. The only DNA kept is the CDR3, 36 bases in frame from the first base. V is clipped by 4 bases and J by 1 base, and the sequence between their germline boundaries is 7 bases long.